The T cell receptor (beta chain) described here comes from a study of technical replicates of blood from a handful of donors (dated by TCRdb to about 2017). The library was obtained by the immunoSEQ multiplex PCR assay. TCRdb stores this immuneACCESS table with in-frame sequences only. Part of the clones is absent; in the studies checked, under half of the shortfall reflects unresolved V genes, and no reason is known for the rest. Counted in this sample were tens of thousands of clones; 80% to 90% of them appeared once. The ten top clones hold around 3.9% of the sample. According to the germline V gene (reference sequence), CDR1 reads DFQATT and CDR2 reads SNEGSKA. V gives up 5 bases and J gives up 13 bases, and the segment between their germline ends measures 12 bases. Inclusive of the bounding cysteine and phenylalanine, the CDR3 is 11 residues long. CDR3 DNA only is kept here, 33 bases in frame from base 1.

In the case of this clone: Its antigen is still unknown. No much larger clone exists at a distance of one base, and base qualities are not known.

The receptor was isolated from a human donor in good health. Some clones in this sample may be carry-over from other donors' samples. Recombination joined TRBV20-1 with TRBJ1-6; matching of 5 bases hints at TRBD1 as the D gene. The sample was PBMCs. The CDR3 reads CSAGEGSPLHF. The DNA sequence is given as TGCAGTGCTGGGGAGGGGTCCCCCCTCCACTTT.